This entry lists 29 T cell receptor beta chains sequenced from one sample in a study of shared clonotypes between healthy human individuals. Using immunoSEQ multiplex PCR, the repertoire was profiled, and TCRdb retains in-frame clones only, with some absent. Of fewer than 1.8 million clones detected, around 98.5% appear once; the ten largest clones hold 0.36%. Source material: naive CD4+ T cells sorted from blood. Subset noted: CD45RA+ positively selected. These TCRs come from a young man in good health.

This clone was detected once. This rearrangement joins TRBV18 to TRBJ2-3; 8 bases line up with TRBD1. The CDR3 covers 16 residues. CDR1 is KGHSH, CDR2 LQKENI, per germline. V lost 2 bases, J lost 6 bases, and 10 bases stayed unmatched. CDR3: CASSPTPLTGVDTQYF. CDR3 DNA: TGTGCCAGCTCACCAACCCCTTTGACAGGGGTGGATACGCAGTATTTT.

The chain combines TRBV9 with TRBJ2-5; the D gene is possibly TRBD2 (6 bases). V dropped 0 bases and J dropped 4 bases, with 16 bases sitting between them. The CDR3 is made up of 16 amino acids. Germline values: CDR1 SGDLS, CDR2 YYNGEE. CDR3 region: CASSVGVAGLSETQYF. The CDR3 bases are TGTGCCAGCAGCGTAGGGGTAGCAGGACTATCAGAGACCCAGTACTTC. Together with reference TRBV9 and TRBJ2-5, the CDR3 gives the full variable domain: DSGVTQTPKHLITATGQRVTLRCSPRSGDLSVYWYQQSLDQGLQFLIQYYNGEERAKGNILERFSAQQFPDLHSELNLSSLELGDSALYFCASSVGVAGLSETQYFGPGTRLLVL.

The chain recombines TRBV7-9 with TRBJ2-3, with D unclear. The V end lost 1 base, the J end lost 2 bases, and 7 bases lay between the germline ends. The CDR3 contains 14 residues. In germline, CDR1 is SEHNR, CDR2 FQNEAQ (reference sequence). CDR3 region: CASSLERVTDTQYF. For the CDR3, the DNA is TGTGCCAGCAGCTTAGAACGGGTCACAGATACGCAGTATTTT.

The CDR3 loop is CASSLGVDNEAFF. DNA of the CDR3: TGTGCCAGCAGCTTAGGGGTGGACAATGAAGCTTTCTTT. V usage is TRBV7-9 and J usage is TRBJ1-1, with D maybe TRBD1 (5 bases). V was trimmed by 1 base and J by 7 bases, leaving 10 bases between them. CDR1 and CDR2 from the germline V gene are SEHNR and FQNEAQ (reference sequence). This CDR3 contains 13 residues.

The sample holds one count of this clone. The chain employs TRBV4-1 and TRBJ2-1; D unresolved. The CDR3 consists of 15 residues. V gave up 0 bases and J gave up 9 bases, with 15 bases separating them. The germline V gene has CDR1 MGHRA and CDR2 YSYEKL. CDR3 residues: CASSQDIPAGREQFF. CDR3 DNA sequence: TGCGCCAGCAGCCAAGATATCCCCGCCGGACGTGAGCAGTTCTTC.

The table lists this clone with a count of one. This chain joins TRBV2 and TRBJ2-3; D may be TRBD1 (6 bases). Germline CDR1 SNHLY, CDR2 FYNNEI. V shed 9 bases and J shed 0 bases, with 10 bases lying between them. The CDR3 has 13 residues. The CDR3 nucleotides are TGTGCCAGTGGACAGTATAGCACAGATACGCAGTATTTT. This codes for CASGQYSTDTQYF.

The chain combines TRBV6-4 with TRBJ2-7; 9 nucleotides align to TRBD2. The CDR3 spans 17 residues. The germline CDR1 and CDR2 sequences are MRHNA and SNTAGT. With 0 bases clipped from V and 3 bases from J, the junction kept 9 bases outside the gene matches. CDR3 bases: TGTGCCAGCAGTGACTCGATGGGCGGGAGGGCCAACTACGAGCAGTACTTC. Translating gives CASSDSMGGRANYEQYF.

The chain couples TRBV7-2 to TRBJ1-4; no clear D. V gave up 1 base and J gave up 5 bases, with 11 bases separating them. The CDR3 is 15 residues long. CDR1 is SGHTA and CDR2 is FQGNSA in the germline V gene. The CDR3 reads CASSLEFWNNEKLFF. The CDR3 DNA reads TGTGCCAGCAGCTTAGAATTCTGGAACAATGAAAAACTGTTTTTT.

This sequence joins TRBV5-1 and TRBJ2-7, with 9 bases aligning to TRBD1. With V trimmed by 4 bases and J by 1 base, 6 bases remained unmatched. Germline V gene data show CDR1 as SGHRS and CDR2 as YFSETQ. CDR3 size: 15 residues. CDR3 in amino acids: CASSPGQGTSYEQYF. In DNA form, the CDR3 reads TGCGCCAGCAGCCCCGGACAGGGGACGTCCTACGAGCAGTACTTC.

The V and J genes are TRBV4-3 and TRBJ2-2; no definite D call. CDR1 LGHNA and CDR2 YSLEER come from the germline V gene. This CDR3 is built from 12 residues. V gave up 1 base and J gave up 5 bases, with 2 bases separating them. CDR3 sequence reads: CASSQATGELFF. The CDR3 DNA sequence: TGCGCCAGCAGCCAAGCGACCGGGGAGCTGTTTTTT.

The J gene is TRBJ1-2, the V gene TRBV7-8, with D uncertain. This CDR3 is built from 16 residues. Trimming removed 1 base from V and 6 bases from J, with 18 bases in between. The V gene's germline CDR1 is SGHVS and CDR2 FQNEAQ. DNA of the CDR3: TGTGCCAGCAGCTTAGGTTGGCAGGCATTACGCGATGGCTACACCTTC. This gives the protein CASSLGWQALRDGYTF.

The V gene is TRBV7-3, the J gene TRBJ2-2; D gene unclear. The germline V and J ends were trimmed by 2 bases and 6 bases, with 10 bases remaining between them. The CDR3 is 14 amino acids. Looked up from germline, CDR1 is SGHTA and CDR2 is FQGTGA. CDR3 sequence reads: CASSLFSGAGELFF. The CDR3 DNA sequence: TGTGCCAGCAGCTTATTCTCCGGCGCCGGGGAGCTGTTTTTT.

The chain recombines TRBV6-1 with TRBJ2-6; tentative D call: TRBD1 (5 bases). Trimming took 4 bases from V and 0 from J, leaving 10 bases between them. The length of the CDR3 is 16 residues. CDR1 is MNHNS and CDR2 is SASEGT in the germline V gene. CDR3 DNA sequence: TGTGCCAGCAGTGCTGGACATTTCTCTGGGGCCAACGTCCTGACTTTC. Protein: CASSAGHFSGANVLTF.

This clone was seen only once. V usage is TRBV14 and J usage is TRBJ2-5; D is undetermined. V shed 4 bases and J shed 0 bases, with 18 bases lying between them. This CDR3 has 17 residues. Germline values: CDR1 SGHDN, CDR2 FVKESK. The CDR3: CASSPPRLLSYQETQYF. In DNA, the CDR3 is TGTGCCAGCAGCCCTCCAAGACTGTTATCGTACCAAGAGACCCAGTACTTC.

The chain employs TRBV15 and TRBJ2-1, with TRBD2 identical over 7 bases. The J segment lost 7 bases and the V segment lost 0 bases, leaving 6 bases of the junction unmatched. CDR1 is LNHNV, CDR2 YYDKDF, per germline (reference sequence). The CDR3 is 15 amino acids. CDR3 loop: CATSRDQGGSNEQFF. The CDR3 region has the DNA TGTGCCACCAGCAGAGATCAGGGCGGGAGTAATGAGCAGTTCTTC.

CDR3 sequence: CASSIDRIRVTGELFF. DNA of the CDR3: TGTGCCAGTAGTATAGATCGGATAAGAGTCACCGGGGAGCTGTTTTTT. The V gene is TRBV19, the J gene TRBJ2-2; no reliable D call. This CDR3 has 16 residues. The germline gives CDR1 LNHDA, CDR2 SQIVND (reference sequence). Between the trimmed V and J ends, which lost 0 bases and 4 bases, there was a span of 12 bases.

The V gene is TRBV9, the J gene TRBJ2-2; D perhaps matches TRBD2 (5 bases). CDR3 size: 18 residues. Germline V gene lookup returns CDR1 SGDLS and CDR2 YYNGEE. V was clipped by 0 bases and J by 0 bases, with 15 bases between them. The CDR3 is CASSVAGVWIPNTGELFF. As DNA, the CDR3 is TGTGCCAGCAGCGTAGCCGGGGTTTGGATACCGAACACCGGGGAGCTGTTTTTT.

This clone was picked up one time. The CDR3 region has the DNA TGTGCCAGTAGTATAAGGTTAAGGGACTACTCCTACGAGCAGTACTTC. The encoded protein is CASSIRLRDYSYEQYF. The genes are TRBV19 and TRBJ2-7; TRBD2 aligns across 7 bases. Germline V gene data show CDR1 as LNHDA and CDR2 as SQIVND (reference sequence). The CDR3 is 16 amino acids. Unmatched junction bases numbered 7, after V lost 2 bases and J lost 0 bases.

V and J are TRBV28 and TRBJ1-2; D not certain. The CDR3 is made up of 14 amino acids. Between the trimmed V and J ends, which lost 4 bases and 4 bases, there was a span of 13 bases. Looked up from germline, CDR1 is MDHEN and CDR2 is SYDVKM. Here the CDR3 reads CASSWRRVGYGYTF. DNA for the CDR3: TGTGCCAGCAGTTGGCGAAGGGTGGGCTATGGCTACACCTTC.

The V and J genes are TRBV19 and TRBJ2-4, with a weak D call TRBD1 (5 bases). Germline values: CDR1 LNHDA, CDR2 SQIVND (reference sequence). V lost 4 bases to trimming and J lost 10 bases, with 17 bases between them. The CDR3 contains 14 residues. In DNA, the CDR3 is TGTGCCAGTAGTAAAAGGGTCGAATCAGGGATTCAGTACTTC. This sequence encodes CASSKRVESGIQYF.

Turning to this clone: The identical CDR3 is also encoded by other nucleotide sequences in the sample. V is TRBV18 and J is TRBJ2-3, with TRBD2 matching over 9 bases. The germline V gene encodes CDR1 KGHSH and CDR2 LQKENI. This CDR3 contains 14 residues. V gave up 2 bases and J gave up 3 bases; unmatched junction bases: 0. Here the CDR3 DNA reads TGTGCCAGCTCACCAGGACTAGCGACAGATACGCAGTATTTT. Translating gives CASSPGLATDTQYF.

On this clone: Distinct nucleotide sequences in the sample also encode this CDR3. This chain joins TRBV5-1 and TRBJ1-3; D is uncertain. CDR3 length: 15 residues. V was clipped by 0 bases and J by 4 bases, with 11 bases between them. Germline CDR1 and CDR2: SGHRS and YFSETQ. The CDR3 DNA follows: TGCGCCAGCAGCTTGGTTTCGGGGTCAGGAAACACCATATATTTT. This translates into CASSLVSGSGNTIYF. The full variable domain, completed using reference TRBV5-1 and TRBJ1-3, is KAGVTQTPRYLIKTRGQQVTLSCSPISGHRSVSWYQQTPGQGLQFLFEYFSETQRNKGNFPGRFSGRQFSNSRSEMNVSTLELGDSALYLCASSLVSGSGNTIYFGEGSWLTVV.

The chain combines TRBV27 with TRBJ2-1; the D gene is possibly TRBD1 (6 bases). V lost 5 bases and J 3 bases, leaving 17 bases between the germline ends. Germline V gives CDR1 MNHEY, CDR2 SMNVEV (reference sequence). The CDR3 extends over 16 amino acids. The CDR3: CASSTRTVSLYNEQFF. As DNA, the CDR3 is TGTGCCAGCAGTACCCGGACAGTCAGCCTCTACAATGAGCAGTTCTTC.

The chain combines TRBV9 with TRBJ2-3, with 11 bases that match TRBD2. After removal of 3 bases from V and 6 bases from J, the junction contained 15 bases not matched to a gene. Germline loops: CDR1 SGDLS, CDR2 YYNGEE. This CDR3 is 18 amino acids long. The CDR3 sequence: CASSAGLAESRSQDTQYF. DNA of the CDR3: TGTGCCAGCAGCGCGGGACTAGCGGAAAGCAGGTCACAGGATACGCAGTATTTT.

This sequence joins TRBV18 and TRBJ2-3; 8 bases map to TRBD1. Trimming at V came to 1 base and at J to 7 bases, leaving 13 bases not matched to a gene. CDR1 KGHSH and CDR2 LQKENI come from the germline V gene. The CDR3 is 17 amino acids. The CDR3: CASSPLGQGVTPNTQYF. The CDR3 bases are TGTGCCAGCTCACCACTCGGACAGGGCGTAACTCCCAATACGCAGTATTTT.

This clone was seen only once. The chain links TRBV25-1 to TRBJ2-1, with 8 bases lining up with TRBD2. In germline, CDR1 is MGHDK, CDR2 SYGVNS. V trimming: 3 bases; J trimming: 5 bases; junction bases outside the gene matches: 12. This CDR3 spans 17 amino acids. The CDR3 sequence: CASSDDGRALLHNEQFF. CDR3 DNA sequence: TGTGCCAGCAGTGATGACGGGAGGGCCTTGTTGCACAATGAGCAGTTCTTC.

The chain recombines TRBV5-1 with TRBJ1-1, with unresolved D. The CDR3 totals 14 residues. Trimming cost V 4 bases and J 1 base, with 11 bases left between them. CDR1 and CDR2 (germline): SGHRS, YFSETQ. The CDR3 is CASSPLGRNTEAFF. DNA of the CDR3: TGCGCCAGCAGCCCACTTGGCAGGAACACTGAAGCTTTCTTT.

J is TRBJ2-2 and V is TRBV29-1; a weak D match, TRBD2 (6 bases). The length of the CDR3 is 13 residues. The V and J ends lost 6 bases and 5 bases respectively, with 13 bases between them. Germline CDR1 SQVTM, CDR2 ANQGSEA. DNA for the CDR3: TGCAGCGTAGGACTCGGAGGGACCGGGGAGCTGTTTTTT. Its protein product is CSVGLGGTGELFF.

V is TRBV10-3 and J is TRBJ2-1; no firm D call. Trimming removed 0 bases from V and 5 bases from J, with 5 bases in between. Germline CDR1 and CDR2: ENHRY and SYGVKD. CDR3 size: 13 residues. The DNA for the CDR3 is TGTGCCATCAGTGAGTCCGGAGACAATGAGCAGTTCTTC. Protein product: CAISESGDNEQFF.